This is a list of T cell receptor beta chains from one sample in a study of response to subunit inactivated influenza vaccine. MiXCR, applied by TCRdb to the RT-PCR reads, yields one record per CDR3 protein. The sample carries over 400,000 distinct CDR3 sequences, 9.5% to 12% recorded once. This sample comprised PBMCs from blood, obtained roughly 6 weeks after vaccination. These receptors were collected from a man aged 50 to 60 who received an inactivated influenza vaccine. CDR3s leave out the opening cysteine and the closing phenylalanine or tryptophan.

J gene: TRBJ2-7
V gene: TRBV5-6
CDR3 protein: ASNLGTDVYEQY

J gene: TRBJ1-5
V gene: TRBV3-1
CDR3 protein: ASSPRTGPNQPQH

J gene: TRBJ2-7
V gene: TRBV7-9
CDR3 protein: ASRRRPGSEQY

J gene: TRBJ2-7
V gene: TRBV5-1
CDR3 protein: ASSLDSLDRGRRYEQY

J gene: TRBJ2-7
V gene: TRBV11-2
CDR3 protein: ASSLGAGNPYEQY

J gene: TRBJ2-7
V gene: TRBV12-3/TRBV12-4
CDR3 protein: ASSLEATVSYEQY

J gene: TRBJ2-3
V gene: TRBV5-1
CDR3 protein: TSSLADRDSDTQY

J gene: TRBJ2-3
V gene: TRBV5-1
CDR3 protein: ASSFLATDTQY

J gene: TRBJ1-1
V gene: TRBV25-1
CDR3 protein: ASSEGIQAF

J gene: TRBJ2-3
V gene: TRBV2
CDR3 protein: ASSAAGQGAVGDTQY

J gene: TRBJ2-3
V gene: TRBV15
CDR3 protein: AIGQLTDTQY

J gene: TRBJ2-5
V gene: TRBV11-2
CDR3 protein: ASSLDPWGDQETQY

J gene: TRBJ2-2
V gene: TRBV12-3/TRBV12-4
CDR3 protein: ASSLDRAGTGELF

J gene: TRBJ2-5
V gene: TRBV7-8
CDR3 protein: ASSLGLAGGKKQETQY

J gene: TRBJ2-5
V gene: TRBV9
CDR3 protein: ASSVSTQETQY

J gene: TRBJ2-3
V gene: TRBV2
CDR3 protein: ASSERERRTDTQY

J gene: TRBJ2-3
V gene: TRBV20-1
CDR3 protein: CARPGFLGGASGNTDTQY

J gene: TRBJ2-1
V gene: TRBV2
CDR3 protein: ASRPPSGGGRYNEQF

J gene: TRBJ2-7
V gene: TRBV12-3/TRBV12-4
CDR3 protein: ASRLGLAGYEQY

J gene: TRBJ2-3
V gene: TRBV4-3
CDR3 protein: ASSQDSAGGTDTQY

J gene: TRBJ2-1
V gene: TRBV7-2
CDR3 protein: ASSSTGTPYNEQF

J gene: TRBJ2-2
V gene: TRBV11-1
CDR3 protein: ASSPRGQGYNTGELF

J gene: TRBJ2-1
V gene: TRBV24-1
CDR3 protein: ATSESGTPPFDEQF

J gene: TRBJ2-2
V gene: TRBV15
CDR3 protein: ATKLTQGQPFANTGELF

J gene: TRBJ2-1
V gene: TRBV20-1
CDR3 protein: SARMGGNEQF

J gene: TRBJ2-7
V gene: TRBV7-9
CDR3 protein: ASSPGDRVYEQY

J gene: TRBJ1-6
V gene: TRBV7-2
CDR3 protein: ASSLVGSLH

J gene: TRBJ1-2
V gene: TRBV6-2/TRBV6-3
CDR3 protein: ASTRDSSYGYT

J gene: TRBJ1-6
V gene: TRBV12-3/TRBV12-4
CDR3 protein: ASSFEGAAPLH

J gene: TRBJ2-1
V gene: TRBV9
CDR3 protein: ASSAPEERELYNEQF

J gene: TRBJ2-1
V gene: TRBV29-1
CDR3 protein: SVGQGDNEQF

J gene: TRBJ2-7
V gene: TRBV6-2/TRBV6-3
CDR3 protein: ASSYSIPLLADAYEQY

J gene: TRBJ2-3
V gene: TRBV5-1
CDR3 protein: ASSSWTSGGAVTDTQY

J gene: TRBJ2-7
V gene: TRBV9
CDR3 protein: ASSRSRDRFTYEQY

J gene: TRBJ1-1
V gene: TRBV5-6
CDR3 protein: ASSLAGGVGTEAF

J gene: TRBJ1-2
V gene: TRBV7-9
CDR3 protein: ASSLSTDYGYT

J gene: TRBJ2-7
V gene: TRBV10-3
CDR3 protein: AIRRTDGWYEQY

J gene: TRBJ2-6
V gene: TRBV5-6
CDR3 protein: ASSLVRATGANVLT

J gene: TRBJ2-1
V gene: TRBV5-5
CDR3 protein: ASEGWGVNEQF

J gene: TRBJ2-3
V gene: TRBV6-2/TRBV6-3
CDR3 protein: ASSPHQRGSSPDTQY

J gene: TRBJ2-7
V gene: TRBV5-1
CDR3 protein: ASSKYTAPSYEQY